The 28 T cell receptor beta chains presented below share a single source sample, sequenced in a study of Graves' ophthalmopathy and Graves' hyperthyroidism. Researchers took RNA transcripts and amplified TCR beta CDR3 regions from them. Scientists carried out first-round RT-PCR using HTBI primers and then a second-round multiplex PCR. TCRdb reanalysed the multiplex PCR reads using MiXCR and keeps one entry per CDR3 protein. The table lists 600,000 to 950,000 distinct CDR3 sequences, roughly 40% of them singletons. Source material: peripheral blood. These receptors came from an adult man with Graves' ophthalmopathy.

This clonotype was seen only a few times. The CDR3 nucleotides read TGCGCCAGCAGCCAAGATCCTCGGGGCCGAGCCTCCTATAATTCACCCCTCCACTTT. It is translated as CASSQDPRGRASYNSPLHF. The rearrangement uses TRBV4-1 and TRBJ1-6; a possible D gene is TRBD1 (5 bases). The CDR3 has 19 residues. Germline values: CDR1 MGHRA, CDR2 YSYEKL. Trimming cost V 0 bases and J 0 bases, with 15 bases left between them.

This clonotype was picked up a small number of times. V and J are TRBV7-8 and TRBJ2-2, with 9 bases identical to TRBD2. After removal of 2 bases from V and 2 bases from J, the junction contained 6 bases not matched to a gene. CDR1 and CDR2 (germline): SGHVS, FQNEAQ. This CDR3 spans 17 amino acids. The CDR3 protein is CASSLYRGGENTGELFF. The CDR3 DNA reads TGTGCCAGCAGCTTATATCGCGGGGGGGAAAACACCGGGGAGCTGTTTTTT.

This clonotype has at least ten counts. This rearrangement joins TRBV19 to TRBJ1-6; D is unclear. The CDR3 runs 13 residues. V shed 4 bases and J shed 10 bases, with 11 bases lying between them. Germline V gene sequence: CDR1 LNHDA, CDR2 SQIVND (reference sequence). This chain's CDR3 is CASSSESDSPLHF. In DNA, the CDR3 is TGTGCCAGTAGTAGCGAGTCCGACTCACCCCTCCACTTT.

The CDR3 reads CASSFTSGSTDTQYF. The CDR3 DNA is TGTGCCAGCAGCTTTACTAGCGGGAGTACAGATACGCAGTATTTT. V gene TRBV11-2 combines with J gene TRBJ2-3; 11 positions agree with TRBD2. CDR1 is SGHAT, CDR2 FQNNGV, per germline. V lost 3 bases to trimming and J lost 3 bases; unmatched junction nucleotides: 2. CDR3 length: 15 amino acids.

This clonotype was recorded once. Possible read error: a much larger clone is one base away. The V and J genes are TRBV7-9 and TRBJ1-2; D not resolved. V gave up 6 bases and J gave up 2 bases, with 13 bases separating them. CDR1 SEHNR and CDR2 FQNEAQ come from the germline V gene (reference sequence). This CDR3 spans 14 amino acids. Here the CDR3 DNA reads TGTGCCAGCAGTCGGGCAGGACCGAACTATGGCTACACCTTC. Protein product: CASSRAGPNYGYTF.

This clonotype has at least ten counts. CDR3 nucleotides: TGTGCCAGCAGCTTAGGAACTAGAATCGAGGCAGAGACCCAGTACTTC. This sequence encodes CASSLGTRIEAETQYF. This rearrangement joins TRBV7-8 to TRBJ2-5; maybe TRBD2 (5 bases). The germline gives CDR1 SGHVS, CDR2 FQNEAQ. This CDR3 spans 16 amino acids. Trimming took off 1 base at V and 4 bases at J, with 16 bases between the two ends. The complete variable domain, with remaining parts taken from reference TRBV7-8 and TRBJ2-5, reads GAGVSQSPRYKVAKRGQDVALRCDPISGHVSLFWYQQALGQGPEFLTYFQNEAQLDKSGLPSDRFFAERPEGSVSTLKIQRTQQEDSAVYLCASSLGTRIEAETQYFGPGTRLLVL.

The chain is built from TRBV29-1 and TRBJ1-1; TRBD1 agrees at 8 bases. The CDR3 spans 12 residues. The V and J ends lost 6 bases and 4 bases, in that order; junction bases with no gene match: 4. Looked up from germline, CDR1 is SQVTM and CDR2 is ANQGSEA. In DNA, the CDR3 is TGCAGCGTGACAGGGGTCGGCACTGAAGCTTTCTTT. As protein: CSVTGVGTEAFF.

The chain employs TRBV15 and TRBJ1-4; D is undetermined. This CDR3 has 15 residues. Trimming removed 0 bases at V and 7 bases at J, with 12 bases between. From germline, CDR1 is LNHNV and CDR2 YYDKDF (reference sequence). CDR3 sequence: CATSRDLGWVEKLFF. The CDR3 DNA reads TGTGCCACCAGCAGAGACCTCGGCTGGGTTGAAAAACTGTTTTTT.

This clonotype was observed a handful of times. The V and J genes are TRBV20-1 and TRBJ1-1; D is uncertain. The ends were cut back, 3 bases at V and 1 base at J, with 9 bases in the middle. Germline V gene data show CDR1 as DFQATT and CDR2 as SNEGSKA (reference sequence). This CDR3 is built from 13 residues. CDR3 residues: CSASRGSNTEAFF. CDR3 DNA sequence: TGCAGTGCTAGTCGGGGATCGAACACTGAAGCTTTCTTT.

In this sample, this clonotype turned up once. The chain is built from TRBV25-1 and TRBJ1-5; TRBD1 aligns across 8 bases. Germline-derived CDR1 and CDR2 are MGHDK and SYGVNS. This CDR3 is 15 amino acids long. Trimming removed 6 bases from V and 1 base from J; junction bases left unmatched: 5. The CDR3 DNA reads as TGTGCCAGCAGCGACAGGGGATTGAGCAATCAGCCCCAGCATTTT. Residues: CASSDRGLSNQPQHF.

The rearrangement links TRBV6-5 to TRBJ2-5, with D unclear. Trimming shortened V by 5 bases and J by 5 bases, and 12 bases separated the two germline ends. The CDR3 covers 13 residues. Germline CDR1 is MNHEY and CDR2 is SVGAGI. For the CDR3, the DNA is TGTGCCAGCAGTAGCTCCCGGCGGGAGACCCAGTACTTC. Translating gives CASSSSRRETQYF.

This chain links TRBV9 with TRBJ2-7; a possible D gene is TRBD1 (6 bases). With 4 bases removed from V and 5 bases from J, the gap between germline ends came to 19 bases. Germline lookup yields CDR1 SGDLS and CDR2 YYNGEE. The CDR3 length is 15 residues. The CDR3 DNA is TGTGCCAGCAGCACCCGGGACACCCTGGGCCACGAGCAGTACTTC. Translation gives CASSTRDTLGHEQYF. Drawing the rest from reference TRBV9 and TRBJ2-7, the complete variable domain is DSGVTQTPKHLITATGQRVTLRCSPRSGDLSVYWYQQSLDQGLQFLIQYYNGEERAKGNILERFSAQQFPDLHSELNLSSLELGDSALYFCASSTRDTLGHEQYFGPGTRLTVT.

This clonotype was recorded a few times. The chain links TRBV19 to TRBJ1-1, with D possibly being TRBD1 (5 bases). This CDR3 is 15 amino acids long. Germline CDR1 and CDR2: LNHDA and SQIVND (reference sequence). Trimming shortened V by 0 bases and J by 1 base, and 9 bases separated the two germline ends. The CDR3 reads CASSIDGTGNTEAFF. In nucleotides, the CDR3 is TGTGCCAGTAGTATAGATGGGACGGGGAACACTGAAGCTTTCTTT.

This clonotype has at least ten counts. V is TRBV20-1 and J is TRBJ2-7, with TRBD1 matching over 11 bases. CDR3 size: 14 residues. Germline lookup yields CDR1 DFQATT and CDR2 SNEGSKA (reference sequence). With 6 bases clipped from V and 1 base from J, the junction kept 5 bases outside the gene matches. CDR3 in amino acids: CSARTGGESYEQYF. CDR3 sequence (DNA): TGCAGTGCGCGGACAGGGGGCGAATCCTACGAGCAGTACTTC.

This clonotype has just a few counts. The genes are TRBV7-9 and TRBJ1-6; D remains unclear. The germline gives CDR1 SEHNR, CDR2 FQNEAQ (reference sequence). This CDR3 has 14 amino acids. The V end lost 1 base, the J end lost 9 bases, and 10 bases lay between the germline ends. CDR3 amino acids: CASSLEPMSSPLHF. As DNA, the CDR3 is TGTGCCAGCAGCTTAGAACCGATGAGTTCACCCCTCCACTTT.

The table lists this clonotype with a few counts. This chain connects TRBV25-1 to TRBJ2-5; no reliable D call. The end of the DNA is better explained by TRBJ2-1, so the J call may be wrong. This CDR3 has 12 residues. Per germline, CDR1 MGHDK and CDR2 SYGVNS. In DNA, the CDR3 is TGTGCCAGCAGTGAATGGGAACCAGAGCAGTTCTTC. Translating it yields CASSEWEPEQFF.

This chain uses TRBV10-1 with TRBJ2-3; 8 bases match TRBD2. The trim removed 2 bases at V and 1 base at J, leaving 2 bases unmatched. Germline assignment: CDR1 WNHNN and CDR2 SYGVQD (reference sequence). This CDR3 contains 15 residues. CDR3 loop: CASSETGGGTDTQYF. The CDR3 nucleotides are TGCGCCAGCAGTGAGACGGGAGGGGGCACAGATACGCAGTATTTT.

As regards this clonotype: Lacking the conserved final phenylalanine or tryptophan, this CDR3 likely reflects a read error. This chain uses TRBV15 with TRBJ1-2, with D unclear. V lost 0 bases and J lost 5, with 10 bases in between. Germline V CDR1 and CDR2: LNHNV, YYDKDF (reference sequence). The CDR3 runs to 14 residues. CDR3: CATSREASVYGYTS. CDR3 nucleotide sequence: TGTGCCACCAGCAGAGAGGCGTCAGTTTATGGCTACACCTCC.

The chain uses TRBV20-1 and TRBJ2-5, with D possibly matching TRBD1 (6 bases). The CDR3 spans 11 residues. V lost 7 bases and J lost 6, with 12 bases in between. Per germline, CDR1 DFQATT and CDR2 SNEGSKA (reference sequence). The CDR3 region is CSGGLRKTQYF. The DNA of the CDR3 is TGCAGTGGGGGGCTGAGGAAGACCCAGTACTTC.

This clonotype was observed at least ten times. The chain has TRBV7-9 and TRBJ2-7; D gene uncertain. The ends were cut back, 4 bases at V and 1 base at J, with 8 bases in the middle. The germline gives CDR1 SEHNR, CDR2 FQNEAQ (reference sequence). This CDR3 has 13 residues. CDR3 amino acids: CASSSVWSYEQYF. CDR3 nucleotides: TGTGCCAGCAGCTCGGTTTGGTCCTACGAGCAGTACTTC.

Note on this clonotype: One end of the junction varies from germline; a read error may be responsible. The V and J genes are TRBV7-9 and TRBJ1-5, with D uncertain. Germline values: CDR1 SEHNR, CDR2 FQNEAQ (reference sequence). CDR3 length: 19 residues. The CDR3 reads CASSQVVGQFVSWNQPQHF. The DNA of the CDR3 is TGCGCCAGCAGCCAAGTTGTTGGGCAGTTTGTATCTTGGAATCAGCCCCAGCATTTT.

The chain recombines TRBV25-1 with TRBJ1-2, with TRBD1 identical over 11 bases. V was pared by 5 bases and J by 1 base, with 6 bases of the junction left unmatched. The CDR3 sequence is 16 residues long. Germline CDR1 MGHDK, CDR2 SYGVNS. The CDR3 loop reads CASSYSGQGDNYGYTF. The DNA of the CDR3 is TGTGCCAGCAGTTACTCGGGACAGGGGGATAACTATGGCTACACCTTC.

This clonotype was detected ten times or more. The chain has TRBV2 and TRBJ2-7; 9 nucleotides align to TRBD2. J lost 6 bases, V lost 6 bases, and 15 bases had no gene match. The CDR3 is made up of 16 amino acids. The germline V gene encodes CDR1 SNHLY and CDR2 FYNNEI. The CDR3 reads CASRSLLVAGVPEQYF. DNA for the CDR3: TGTGCCAGCAGATCGCTGCTGGTAGCGGGAGTTCCCGAGCAGTACTTC.

Ten or more counts support this clonotype. The chain joins TRBV24-1 to TRBJ2-2; TRBD1 aligns across 8 bases. The CDR3 loop spans 16 amino acids. V shed 5 bases and J 0 bases; nucleotides not matched to a gene: 4. Germline CDR1 reads KGHDR; CDR2 reads SFDVKD. The CDR3 region is CATSGATGANTGELFF. CDR3 sequence (DNA): TGTGCCACCAGTGGGGCGACAGGGGCGAACACCGGGGAGCTGTTTTTT.

The rearrangement joins TRBV7-3 to TRBJ2-3, with 7 bases lining up with TRBD1. This CDR3 region has 13 residues. After removal of 4 bases from V and 4 bases from J, the junction contained 2 bases not matched to a gene. Germline loops: CDR1 SGHTA, CDR2 FQGTGA. CDR3 DNA: TGTGCCAGCAGCTCGACAGGGTCAGATACGCAGTATTTT. As protein: CASSSTGSDTQYF. The full variable domain, rest sourced from reference TRBV7-3 and TRBJ2-3, is GAGVSQTPSNKVTEKGKYVELRCDPISGHTALYWYRQSLGQGPEFLIYFQGTGAADDSGLPNDRFFAVRPEGSVSTLKIQRTERGDSAVYLCASSSTGSDTQYFGPGTRLTVL.

The V gene is TRBV20-1, the J gene TRBJ1-5; D remains ambiguous. The CDR3 runs to 13 residues. Looked up from germline, CDR1 is DFQATT and CDR2 is SNEGSKA (reference sequence). Trimming removed 6 bases at V and 4 bases at J, with 13 bases between. This CDR3 reads CSAQGLINQPQHF. The CDR3, as DNA: TGCAGTGCCCAAGGACTGATAAATCAGCCCCAGCATTTT.

The rearrangement links TRBV29-1 to TRBJ2-5; 14 bases match TRBD2. V trimming: 8 bases; J trimming: 5 bases; junction bases outside the gene matches: 7. The CDR3 sequence is 14 residues long. CDR1 is SQVTM, CDR2 ANQGSEA, per germline. For the CDR3, the DNA is TGCAGCTTAGGGACTAGCGGGAGTGTTGAGACCCAGTACTTC. It yields the protein CSLGTSGSVETQYF.

The chain couples TRBV25-1 to TRBJ1-4; D perhaps matches TRBD1 (6 bases). V was pared by 5 bases and J by 2 bases, with 15 bases between. This CDR3 has 16 residues. Looked up from germline, CDR1 is MGHDK and CDR2 is SYGVNS. CDR3 coding DNA: TGTGCCAGCAGTTCTCCCGGAGGGGGGACTAATGAAAAACTGTTTTTT. Amino acid sequence: CASSSPGGGTNEKLFF. Full variable domain (remainder filled in from reference TRBV25-1 and TRBJ1-4): EADIYQTPRYLVIGTGKKITLECSQTMGHDKMYWYQQDPGMELHLIHYSYGVNSTEKGDLSSESTVSRIRTEHFPLTLESARPSHTSQYLCASSSPGGGTNEKLFFGSGTQLSVL.